This T cell receptor beta chain is from a study of CD4 T cells in relation to SARS-CoV-2 and coronaviruses. General study findings and limits: In about 65% of donors, memory CD4+ clonotypes crossrecognized SARS-CoV-2 and at least one common cold coronavirus spike. SARS-CoV-2-driven expansion was significantly weaker in crossreactive than monoreactive clones.

Before the COVID-19 pandemic, during about 2011-2019, CD4+ T cells were taken from unexposed donors. The cells were cultured for approximately 10 days before CD4+ T cells were isolated. Unexposed-donor CD4+ T cells were probed with SARS-CoV-2 S/N and four cold-coronavirus spikes, cells permitting. In the case of this clone: Its antigen is currently unknown.

Some clones are missing from TCRdb's copy, which holds only in-frame ones; the method was immunoSEQ multiplex PCR. The top ten hold around 9.9% of the sample, which has under 20,000 clones, 70% to 80% seen once. Trimming cost V 5 bases and J 9 bases; bases outside gene matches: 3. The CDR3 is 13 amino acids. CDR1 SGHAT and CDR2 FQNNGV come from the germline V gene. The TCR sequence derives from a human donor in good health. The chain is built from TRBV11-2 and TRBJ1-6; 8 nucleotides agree with TRBD1. Sequencing used CD4+ T cells from PBMCs, cultured in vitro. The CDR3, as DNA: TGTGCCAGCAGCCCACAGGGGGGTTCACCCCTCCACTTT. Residues: CASSPQGGSPLHF.